This entry is about one TCR beta chain. The antigen remains undetermined. This record comes from a study of vaccination and CD4 T cells after COVID-19. Treatment noted: roughly 11-day PBMC culture with coronavirus spike peptide pools or control peptides (ViraFEST assay). Scientists ran DNA taken from cultured CD4+ T cells through the Oncomine TCR Beta short-read assay for sequencing. TCRdb independently ran MiXCR on the PCR reads; one entry per CDR3 protein. The sample consists of about 18,000 distinct CDR3 sequences, about half of them appearing once. Germline lookup yields CDR1 SGHNT and CDR2 YENEEA. The CDR3 is 17 residues long. Trimming at V came to 2 bases and at J to 2 bases, leaving 7 bases not matched to a gene.

This TCR came from a human donor who had recovered from COVID-19. The gene calls are TRBV11-3 and TRBJ2-5; 11 nucleotides align to TRBD2. The sequencing used CD4+ T cells from blood, cultured in vitro, collected before SARS-CoV-2 vaccination. CDR3 nucleotides: TGTGCCAGCAGCTTACGCTCCACTAGCGGGGGACAAGAGACCCAGTACTTC. Protein: CASSLRSTSGGQETQYF.